This is a list of T cell receptor beta chains from one sample in a study of T-cell reconstitution after alpha-beta-depleted transplantation in children. TCRdb redid the calling of the PCR reads with MiXCR, one entry per CDR3 protein. The repertoire includes a few hundred thousand distinct CDR3 sequences, over 20% of them detected once, and 30% to 40% sits in the top ten. This specimen was PBMCs, taken before TCRalphabeta/CD19-depleted stem cell transplant. These receptors were obtained from a boy less than two years old with Wiskott-Aldrich syndrome, due to receive a stem cell transplant. CDR3s leave out the opening cysteine and the closing phenylalanine or tryptophan.

TRBJ1-4 | TRBV5-1 | ASSLDTDEKLF
TRBJ2-1 | TRBV9 | ASSVGPLRDRVQTNEQF
TRBJ2-7 | TRBV20-1 | SARDRDSTSYEQY
TRBJ1-2 | TRBV4-1 | ASSLRDGRFYT
TRBJ1-1 | TRBV12-3/TRBV12-4 | ASSGPAGAF
TRBJ2-1 | TRBV3-1 | ACSWVSLSRSYNEQF
TRBJ1-1 | TRBV5-1 | ASSSLQGLGTEAF
TRBJ2-7 | TRBV5-1 | APGKITVKHSYEQY
TRBJ2-2 | TRBV11-2 | ASSFYTQGRSGELF
TRBJ2-7 | TRBV20-1 | SASSGLAASCEQY
TRBJ1-5 | TRBV18 | ASSRGGGNQPQH
TRBJ2-5 | TRBV5-1 | ASSSGATGDVSQETQY
TRBJ2-3 | TRBV29-1 | SVETATDTQY
TRBJ2-1 | TRBV30 | AWRPGQARNEQF
TRBJ1-4 | TRBV7-8 | ASSSGQGVEKLF
TRBJ2-1 | TRBV24-1 | ATSEPGLPNEQF
TRBJ2-5 | TRBV20-1 | STGLAGVGETQY
TRBJ2-5 | TRBV7-6 | ASSLDLLAGNQETQY
TRBJ2-1 | TRBV5-1 | ASSPPTSGRVNEQF
TRBJ2-3 | TRBV5-1 | ASSLGGSGTDTQY
TRBJ1-5 | TRBV5-1 | ASSLLPGAQPQH
TRBJ2-1 | TRBV5-1 | ASKVFSEGNEQF
TRBJ2-4 | TRBV28 | ASSLLGQDAVAKNIQY
TRBJ1-6 | TRBV5-5 | ASSSGHFQPLH
TRBJ2-1 | TRBV12-3/TRBV12-4 | ASSRWGGGNEQF
TRBJ2-2 | TRBV10-2 | ASSENSNTGELF
TRBJ2-1 | TRBV5-1 | ASSFNVLAGDYNEQF
TRBJ2-3 | TRBV3-1 | ASSQGLAGEADTQY
TRBJ1-5 | TRBV3-1 | ASSPVPDRAQH